This TCR beta chain is from a study of blood T cells in healthy people across ages. Findings of the study overall: A strong correlation between TCR beta diversity and naive T cell percentage was seen. Long-lived donors carried more naive CD4+ cells and greater diversity than aged donors.

Donors ranged from roughly 6 to 90 years old and were healthy Caucasians in Russia. The sample holds a few counts of this clonotype. The antigen is undetermined. The CDR3 is made up of 14 amino acids. Germline-derived CDR1 and CDR2 are MNHNS and SASEGT. V was trimmed by 5 bases and J by 7 bases, leaving 14 bases between them. The authors ran a second PCR of about 7 to 12 cycles using a sample-barcoded 5' primer and a J-beta primer mix. Each CDR3 protein gets one entry after TCRdb re-called the 5' RACE reads with MiXCR. The repertoire has approximately 1.5 million distinct CDR3 sequences, roughly 30% of them found once; the top ten carry around 11%.

The rearrangement uses TRBV6-1 and TRBJ1-4; tentatively, D is TRBD1 (5 bases). The sample was blood. The TCR comes from a woman aged 25 to 39 in good health. CDR3 protein: CASSRFWDGEKLFF. For the CDR3, the DNA is TGTGCCAGCAGTCGTTTTTGGGACGGTGAAAAACTGTTTTTT.